These T cell receptor beta chains were read from a single sample in a study of technical replicates of blood from a handful of donors. TCRdb keeps only in-frame clones here, not all; method: immunoSEQ multiplex PCR. The sample contains about 60,000 clones, 70% to 90% of which appear only once. Sequencing used PBMCs. The receptors were sampled from a human donor in good health. Some clones in this sample may be carry-over from other donors' samples. The CDR3 runs from the conserved cysteine through the conserved F or W. Fields, in order: clone size, D gene, V gene, J gene, CDR3 DNA, CDR3 protein. The D gene is left open where the match is weak. Expanded clones get a size class; other rows say once, few or many, or leave the size out.

abundance: NA; d_gene: NA; v_gene: TRBV19; j_gene: TRBJ2-7; CDR3nt: TGTGCCAGTAGTGCCCAGGGACACCCGTCGGGGCAGTACTTC; CDR3aa: CASSAQGHPSGQYF
abundance: NA; d_gene: NA; v_gene: TRBV28; j_gene: TRBJ1-2; CDR3nt: TGTGCCAGCAGTGGCGGGGCGGGCTATGGCTACACCTTC; CDR3aa: CASSGGAGYGYTF
abundance: NA; d_gene: TRBD1; v_gene: TRBV2; j_gene: TRBJ2-3; CDR3nt: TGTGCCAGCAGTGACCGGACAGGGGGGCTAGAGACAGATACGCAGTATTTT; CDR3aa: CASSDRTGGLETDTQYF
abundance: many; d_gene: NA; v_gene: TRBV13; j_gene: TRBJ2-1; CDR3nt: TGTGCCAGCAGCTTAGAGGGCCAGGGTGACGGTGAGCAGTTCTTC; CDR3aa: CASSLEGQGDGEQFF
abundance: once; d_gene: NA; v_gene: TRBV5-4; j_gene: TRBJ2-7; CDR3nt: TGTGCCAGCAGCTTGGGGGGGGACAGAACGTCCTACGAGCAGTACTTC; CDR3aa: CASSLGGDRTSYEQYF
abundance: NA; d_gene: NA; v_gene: TRBV15; j_gene: TRBJ1-1; CDR3nt: TGTGCCACCAGCAGGCGGGTCTCGTCAAATTTAAACACTGAAGCTTTCTTT; CDR3aa: CATSRRVSSNLNTEAFF
abundance: NA; d_gene: NA; v_gene: TRBV4-2; j_gene: TRBJ2-7; CDR3nt: TGTGCCAGCAGCCAAGGGCCATTATCCTACGAGCAGTACTTC; CDR3aa: CASSQGPLSYEQYF
abundance: NA; d_gene: TRBD1; v_gene: TRBV6-5; j_gene: TRBJ2-3; CDR3nt: TGTGCCAGCAGTTCTCCCGGGACAGGGAGCACAGATACGCAGTATTTT; CDR3aa: CASSSPGTGSTDTQYF
abundance: NA; d_gene: NA; v_gene: TRBV6-6; j_gene: TRBJ2-1; CDR3nt: TGTGCCAGCAGTTACTCCAGGGGATGGTTCTTC; CDR3aa: CASSYSRGWFF
abundance: few; d_gene: TRBD1; v_gene: TRBV6-6; j_gene: TRBJ2-7; CDR3nt: TGTGCCAGCAGTTACGGGACAGGGGGTTACGAGCAGTACTTC; CDR3aa: CASSYGTGGYEQYF
abundance: NA; d_gene: NA; v_gene: TRBV4-2; j_gene: TRBJ2-5; CDR3nt: TGTGCCAGCAGCCATGTCCGGGACCCCAAGGGGGACCAGTACTTC; CDR3aa: CASSHVRDPKGDQYF
abundance: NA; d_gene: NA; v_gene: TRBV18; j_gene: TRBJ2-2; CDR3nt: TGTGCCAGCTCACCGAAGGGGACGAACACCGGGGAGCTGTTTTTT; CDR3aa: CASSPKGTNTGELFF
abundance: NA; d_gene: NA; v_gene: TRBV30; j_gene: TRBJ2-7; CDR3nt: TGTGCCTGGAGTGTACTGGCGGGGTCAAGCTCCTACGAGCAGTACTTC; CDR3aa: CAWSVLAGSSSYEQYF
abundance: once; d_gene: TRBD2; v_gene: TRBV4-1; j_gene: TRBJ2-7; CDR3nt: TGCGCCAGCAGCCAAGGAGGTGGGCGGGGGTCCTACGAGCAGTACTTC; CDR3aa: CASSQGGGRGSYEQYF
abundance: NA; d_gene: NA; v_gene: TRBV7-3; j_gene: TRBJ2-1; CDR3nt: TGTGCCAGCAGCACTCCGGGGTTCACTGAGCAGTTCTTC; CDR3aa: CASSTPGFTEQFF
abundance: NA; d_gene: TRBD1; v_gene: TRBV7-9; j_gene: TRBJ1-2; CDR3nt: TGTGCCAGCAGCTTAGACAGGGGAGTGAGAGGCTACACCTTC; CDR3aa: CASSLDRGVRGYTF
abundance: NA; d_gene: NA; v_gene: TRBV7-3; j_gene: TRBJ2-5; CDR3nt: TGTGCCAGCAGCTTTCTGGGGGGAGAAGAGACCCAGTACTTC; CDR3aa: CASSFLGGEETQYF
abundance: NA; d_gene: TRBD1; v_gene: TRBV10-3; j_gene: TRBJ2-1; CDR3nt: TGTGCCATCAGTGAGGGACAGGGCTGGGATGAGCAGTTCTTC; CDR3aa: CAISEGQGWDEQFF
abundance: NA; d_gene: TRBD1; v_gene: TRBV5-8; j_gene: TRBJ2-6; CDR3nt: TGTGCCAGCAGCCGGGACAGGGCTGGGGCCAACGTCCTGACTTTC; CDR3aa: CASSRDRAGANVLTF
abundance: NA; d_gene: NA; v_gene: TRBV4-1; j_gene: TRBJ1-5; CDR3nt: TGCGCCAGCAGCCAAGATTTCTCGTTGAGTTTTCAGCCCCAGCATTTT; CDR3aa: CASSQDFSLSFQPQHF
abundance: NA; d_gene: TRBD2; v_gene: TRBV5-6; j_gene: TRBJ2-7; CDR3nt: TGTGCCAGCAGTCCTAGCGGGGGTTACGAGCAGTACTTC; CDR3aa: CASSPSGGYEQYF
abundance: NA; d_gene: NA; v_gene: TRBV10-3; j_gene: TRBJ1-6; CDR3nt: TGTGCCATCAGTGCGGGGGGCTCGGATTCACCCCTCCACTTT; CDR3aa: CAISAGGSDSPLHF
abundance: NA; d_gene: TRBD1; v_gene: TRBV7-8; j_gene: TRBJ2-5; CDR3nt: TGTGCCAGCAGCCCAGTTACAGGGGGCGAGGAGACCCAGTACTTC; CDR3aa: CASSPVTGGEETQYF
abundance: once; d_gene: NA; v_gene: TRBV18; j_gene: TRBJ2-2; CDR3nt: TGTGCCAGCTCGGAACAGGCCGGGGAGCTGTTTTTT; CDR3aa: CASSEQAGELFF
abundance: NA; d_gene: TRBD1; v_gene: TRBV7-2; j_gene: TRBJ1-5; CDR3nt: TGTGCCAGCAGCTTTACAGGGGGCGCGGGCCAGCCCCAGCATTTT; CDR3aa: CASSFTGGAGQPQHF
abundance: NA; d_gene: TRBD2; v_gene: TRBV5-8; j_gene: TRBJ2-5; CDR3nt: TGTGCCAGCAGCTTGGCCGCGGCGGGGGGCCAGACCCAGTACTTC; CDR3aa: CASSLAAAGGQTQYF
abundance: NA; d_gene: TRBD1; v_gene: TRBV5-1; j_gene: TRBJ1-6; CDR3nt: TGCGCCAGCAGCTTATCAGGGGGATATTCACCCCTCCACTTT; CDR3aa: CASSLSGGYSPLHF
abundance: NA; d_gene: TRBD2; v_gene: TRBV5-1; j_gene: TRBJ2-6; CDR3nt: TGCGCCAGCACCCACCCCGGGAGGGGTATAGGGGCCAACGTCCTGACTTTC; CDR3aa: CASTHPGRGIGANVLTF
abundance: NA; d_gene: TRBD2; v_gene: TRBV7-3; j_gene: TRBJ2-5; CDR3nt: TGTGCCAGCAGCTTAAAATGGTCAGCTAGCGGTATTCAGCAAGAGACCCAGTACTTC; CDR3aa: CASSLKWSASGIQQETQYF
abundance: NA; d_gene: TRBD1; v_gene: TRBV5-8; j_gene: TRBJ1-2; CDR3nt: TGTGCCAGCAGCTTCATCGGGACAGGACTTAACTATGGCTACACCTTC; CDR3aa: CASSFIGTGLNYGYTF
abundance: NA; d_gene: TRBD2; v_gene: TRBV7-2; j_gene: TRBJ2-7; CDR3nt: TGTGCCAGCAGCCCCAGGGATGCGGGGGGGGCCCATGAGCAGTACTTC; CDR3aa: CASSPRDAGGAHEQYF
abundance: NA; d_gene: NA; v_gene: TRBV27; j_gene: TRBJ2-7; CDR3nt: TGTGCCAGCAGTTTATATCCCGGGAGCTCCTACGAGCAGTACTTC; CDR3aa: CASSLYPGSSYEQYF
abundance: NA; d_gene: NA; v_gene: TRBV27; j_gene: TRBJ1-1; CDR3nt: TGTGCCAGCAGTTACCGACAGTCAGCGGGAAACACTGAAGCTTTCTTT; CDR3aa: CASSYRQSAGNTEAFF
abundance: few; d_gene: TRBD2; v_gene: TRBV4-2; j_gene: TRBJ2-5; CDR3nt: TGTGCCAGCAGCCAAGGTTCTAGCGGGGGGGCGGAGGAGACCCAGTACTTC; CDR3aa: CASSQGSSGGAEETQYF
abundance: once; d_gene: NA; v_gene: TRBV4-1; j_gene: TRBJ1-2; CDR3nt: TGCGCCAGCAGCCCACAGGGTACTAACTATGGCTACACCTTC; CDR3aa: CASSPQGTNYGYTF
abundance: NA; d_gene: NA; v_gene: TRBV4-2; j_gene: TRBJ2-7; CDR3nt: TGTGCCAGCAGCCAAGGGCCCCAGTACGAGCAGTACTTC; CDR3aa: CASSQGPQYEQYF
abundance: NA; d_gene: NA; v_gene: TRBV7-9; j_gene: TRBJ2-1; CDR3nt: TGTGCCAGCAGCTTACAGGGCCCCTACAATGAGCAGTTCTTC; CDR3aa: CASSLQGPYNEQFF